The next 5 T cell receptor beta chains were all read from a single sample in a study of blood T cell repertoires in COVID-19. Sequencing used immunoSEQ multiplex PCR; TCRdb keeps in-frame clones, though not all of them. Of around 200,000 clones in the sample, roughly 88% were seen once. Input material: peripheral blood. These receptors were collected from a man between 60 and 75 years old with acute or convalescent COVID-19.

The chain has TRBV27 and TRBJ1-6, with D perhaps TRBD1 (6 bases). The CDR3 totals 15 residues. The germline V and J ends were trimmed by 7 bases and 7 bases, with 17 bases remaining between them. Germline-derived CDR1 and CDR2 are MNHEY and SMNVEV (reference sequence). The CDR3 coding sequence is TGTGCCAGCACCCCCCAGGGGCGCTCGAATTCACCCCTCCACTTT. This translates into CASTPQGRSNSPLHF.

A single count supports this clone. The chain links TRBV6-2 or TRBV6-3 to TRBJ2-7; D might be TRBD2 (6 bases). Deletions cut 5 bases from V and 3 bases from J, with 11 bases between. Germline CDR1 and CDR2: MNHEY and SVGEGT. The CDR3 is 13 amino acids. The CDR3 reads CASSRDSLYEQYF. The CDR3 DNA reads TGTGCCAGCAGTAGGGACTCCCTCTACGAGCAGTACTTC.

As to this clone: Different DNA sequences within this sample yield the same CDR3. The gene calls are TRBV10-3 and TRBJ2-7; TRBD2 agrees at 16 bases. This CDR3 comprises 16 residues. CDR1 is ENHRY and CDR2 is SYGVKD in the germline V gene. With V trimmed by 6 bases and J by 0 bases, 2 bases remained unmatched. The CDR3 region is CAIRGLAGGNSYEQYF. CDR3 bases: TGTGCCATCAGGGGACTAGCGGGAGGGAACTCCTACGAGCAGTACTTC.

This CDR3 reads CASSVTGLGADTQYF. CDR3 DNA: TGTGCCAGTAGTGTTACAGGTTTAGGAGCAGATACGCAGTATTTT. The V gene is TRBV19, the J gene TRBJ2-3, with a tentative D call TRBD1 (5 bases). Germline CDR1 and CDR2: LNHDA and SQIVND (reference sequence). With 5 bases removed from V and 4 bases from J, the gap between germline ends came to 16 bases. This CDR3 has 15 residues.

V gene TRBV7-2 combines with J gene TRBJ2-1; 15 nucleotides match TRBD2. Germline CDR1 and CDR2: SGHTA and FQGNSA. This CDR3 has 19 amino acids. V shed 2 bases, J shed 2 bases, and the junction held 7 bases outside the gene matches. The chain's CDR3 is CASSLPSGLAGGPYNEQFF. The CDR3 DNA follows: TGTGCCAGCAGCTTACCTTCGGGACTAGCGGGGGGACCCTACAATGAGCAGTTCTTC.